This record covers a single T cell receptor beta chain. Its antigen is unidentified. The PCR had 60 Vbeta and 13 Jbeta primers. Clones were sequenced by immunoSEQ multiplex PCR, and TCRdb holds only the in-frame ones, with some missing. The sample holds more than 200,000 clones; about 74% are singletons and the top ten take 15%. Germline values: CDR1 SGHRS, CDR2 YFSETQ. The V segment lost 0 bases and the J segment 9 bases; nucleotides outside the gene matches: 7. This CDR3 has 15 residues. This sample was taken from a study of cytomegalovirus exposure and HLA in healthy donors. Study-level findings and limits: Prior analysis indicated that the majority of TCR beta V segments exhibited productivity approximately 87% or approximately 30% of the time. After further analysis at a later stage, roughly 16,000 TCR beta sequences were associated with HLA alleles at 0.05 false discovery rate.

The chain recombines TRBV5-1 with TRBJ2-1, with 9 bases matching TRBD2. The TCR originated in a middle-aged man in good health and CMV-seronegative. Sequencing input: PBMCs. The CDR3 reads CASSLEGGGAVEQFF. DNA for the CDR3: TGCGCCAGCAGCTTGGAGGGCGGGGGGGCCGTTGAGCAGTTCTTC.